Listed here are 30 T cell receptor beta chains from one sample, sequenced in a study of blood T cell repertoires in COVID-19. The data were produced by immunoSEQ multiplex PCR, yet TCRdb's version contains in-frame clones alone and is incomplete. Among under 200,000 clones listed, more than 65% were seen once. Sequences were obtained from PBMCs or T cells enriched from blood (not recorded which). The receptor source for this set is a man aged 50 or older who had recovered from COVID-19.

The CDR3 DNA reads TGTGCCAGCAGCTCGAACAGTGGAGCCAAAAACATTCAGTACTTC. This encodes CASSSNSGAKNIQYF. The gene calls are TRBV5-4 and TRBJ2-4; no definite D call. The V end was cut by 3 bases, the J end by 0 bases, with 10 bases between. The germline V gene has CDR1 SGHNT and CDR2 YYREEE (reference sequence). This CDR3 contains 15 residues. Based on the CDR3 plus reference TRBV5-4 and TRBJ2-4, the full variable domain is ETGVTQSPTHLIKTRGQQVTLRCSSQSGHNTVSWYQQALGQGPQFIFQYYREEENGRGNFPPRFSGLQFPNYSSELNVNALELDDSALYLCASSSNSGAKNIQYFGAGTRLSVL.

J is TRBJ2-2 and V is TRBV19; 9 bases are a match to TRBD2. The CDR3 is 18 residues long. Trimming cost V 7 bases and J 3 bases; bases outside gene matches: 15. Per germline, CDR1 LNHDA and CDR2 SQIVND (reference sequence). Here the CDR3 reads CASTTPLAGTSDTGELFF. The CDR3 coding sequence is TGTGCCAGTACCACCCCGCTAGCGGGGACAAGTGACACCGGGGAGCTGTTTTTT. The full variable domain, in which reference TRBV19 and TRBJ2-2 provide the parts outside the CDR3, is DGGITQSPKYLFRKEGQNVTLSCEQNLNHDAMYWYRQDPGQGLRLIYYSQIVNDFQKGDIAEGYSVSREKKESFPLTVTSAQKNPTAFYLCASTTPLAGTSDTGELFFGEGSRLTVL.

V usage is TRBV6-5 and J usage is TRBJ2-5; TRBD1 matches 9 bases. Germline V lookup: CDR1 MNHEY, CDR2 SVGAGI. This CDR3 region has 14 residues. After removal of 5 bases from V and 4 bases from J, the junction contained 5 bases not matched to a gene. The CDR3 reads CASSQQGAGETQYF. CDR3 coding DNA: TGTGCCAGCAGTCAACAGGGGGCCGGAGAGACCCAGTACTTC.

J is TRBJ1-1 and V is TRBV6-5; the D gene is possibly TRBD1 (5 bases). The ends were cut back, 8 bases at V and 4 bases at J, with 17 bases in the middle. The CDR3 has 14 amino acids. CDR1 and CDR2 from the germline V gene are MNHEY and SVGAGI. This chain's CDR3 is CASQWAGVPTEAFF. DNA for the CDR3: TGTGCCAGCCAATGGGCGGGGGTCCCCACTGAAGCTTTCTTT.

The V gene is TRBV24-1, the J gene TRBJ1-4; TRBD1 aligns across 10 bases. Germline lookup yields CDR1 KGHDR and CDR2 SFDVKD. The CDR3 contains 14 residues. J lost 5 bases, V lost 7 bases, and 3 bases had no gene match. The CDR3 bases are TGTGCCACCAGCGGGGGACAGGGGAATGAAAAACTGTTTTTT. Translating gives CATSGGQGNEKLFF.

The chain employs TRBV29-1 and TRBJ1-1; perhaps TRBD1 as D (5 bases). CDR1 SQVTM and CDR2 ANQGSEA come from the germline V gene. V lost 3 bases, J lost 4 bases, and 9 bases lay in between. The CDR3 consists of 12 residues. The CDR3 coding sequence is TGCAGCGTTGACAGGGTAGGCACTGAAGCTTTCTTT. Translating gives CSVDRVGTEAFF.

This clone occurred a few times. The chain uses TRBV24-1 and TRBJ2-7; the D gene is possibly TRBD1 (5 bases). From germline, CDR1 is KGHDR and CDR2 SFDVKD. Trimming took off 2 bases at V and 2 bases at J, with 12 bases between the two ends. The CDR3 sequence is 15 residues long. The CDR3 region is CATSDSSLQAYEQYF. Here the CDR3 DNA reads TGTGCCACCAGTGATTCAAGCCTACAGGCCTACGAGCAGTACTTC.

This chain's CDR3 is CASSYDFISYEQYF. CDR3 DNA sequence: TGTGCCAGCAGTTACGACTTTATTTCCTACGAGCAGTACTTC. This chain joins TRBV6-6 and TRBJ2-7; the D is unclear. The CDR3 is 14 amino acids. V gave up 2 bases and J gave up 1 base, with 9 bases separating them. CDR1 is MNHNY, CDR2 SVGAGI, per germline (reference sequence).

The J gene is TRBJ2-1, the V gene TRBV5-6; tentative D call: TRBD2 (5 bases). There are 15 residues in the CDR3. Trimming left V 1 base short and J 4 bases short, with 12 bases between. Germline CDR1 reads SGHDT; CDR2 reads YYEEEE. CDR3 in DNA: TGTGCCAGCAGCTTGTGGGTTGGCGGGTACAATGAGCAGTTCTTC. Its protein is CASSLWVGGYNEQFF. The full variable domain, in which reference TRBV5-6 and TRBJ2-1 provide the parts outside the CDR3, is DAGVTQSPTHLIKTRGQQVTLRCSPKSGHDTVSWYQQALGQGPQFIFQYYEEEERQRGNFPDRFSGHQFPNYSSELNVNALLLGDSALYLCASSLWVGGYNEQFFGPGTRLTVL.

The chain is built from TRBV11-2 and TRBJ2-3, with TRBD1 identical over 7 bases. The CDR3 contains 16 residues. Looked up from germline, CDR1 is SGHAT and CDR2 is FQNNGV. The trim removed 5 bases at V and 2 bases at J, leaving 10 bases unmatched. CDR3 sequence reads: CASSAIQGTSTDTQYF. The CDR3 DNA reads TGTGCCAGCAGCGCGATACAGGGGACGTCCACAGATACGCAGTATTTT.

V usage is TRBV6-1 and J usage is TRBJ1-5; maybe TRBD1 (5 bases). Trimming left V 3 bases short and J 5 bases short, with 11 bases between. The CDR3 is 14 amino acids. Germline V gene sequence: CDR1 MNHNS, CDR2 SASEGT. The CDR3 DNA reads TGTGCCAGCAGTGACGGGACTCCCTATCAGCCCCAGCATTTT. Amino acid sequence: CASSDGTPYQPQHF.

This clone was seen more than once but under ten times. The chain links TRBV7-2 to TRBJ2-2; 13 bases line up with TRBD2. The length of the CDR3 is 20 residues. After removal of 0 bases from V and 3 bases from J, the junction contained 10 bases not matched to a gene. Germline loops: CDR1 SGHTA, CDR2 FQGNSA. This chain's CDR3 is CASSLARTSGSVWDTGELFF. CDR3 nucleotide sequence: TGTGCCAGCAGCTTAGCGAGGACTAGCGGGAGTGTTTGGGACACCGGGGAGCTGTTTTTT.

The V call is TRBV3-1 (or the pseudogene TRBV3-2), the J call TRBJ2-1, with 16 nucleotides matching TRBD2. Germline CDR1 and CDR2: LGHDT and YNNKEL (reference sequence). This CDR3 contains 20 residues. V lost 4 bases to trimming and J lost 2 bases; unmatched junction nucleotides: 11. The CDR3 sequence: CASSPPPGTSGGAPYNEQFF. The DNA for the CDR3 is TGTGCCAGCAGCCCACCGCCGGGGACTAGCGGGGGGGCCCCCTACAATGAGCAGTTCTTC.

The table lists this clone with a few counts. The chain combines TRBV19 with TRBJ1-4; no definite D call. This CDR3 spans 11 amino acids. Germline V lookup: CDR1 LNHDA, CDR2 SQIVND (reference sequence). V shed 7 bases and J shed 8 bases, with 8 bases lying between them. Here the CDR3 reads CASKMREKLFF. The CDR3 region has the DNA TGTGCCAGTAAAATGAGGGAAAAACTGTTTTTT.

The chain carries TRBV6-1 and TRBJ2-5; a possible D gene is TRBD2 (5 bases). The CDR3 runs to 16 residues. The germline V gene has CDR1 MNHNS and CDR2 SASEGT. Between the trimmed V and J ends, which lost 2 bases and 4 bases, there was a span of 17 bases. The CDR3 loop reads CASSESGYRRRETQYF. CDR3 bases: TGTGCCAGCAGTGAAAGCGGCTACCGTAGGCGAGAGACCCAGTACTTC.

The genes are TRBV2 and TRBJ1-2; TRBD1 agrees at 8 bases. The germline V gene encodes CDR1 SNHLY and CDR2 FYNNEI. This CDR3 has 14 residues. V dropped 6 bases and J dropped 2; count of bases not matched to a gene: 5. CDR3 region: CASRMGQVNYGYTF. CDR3 coding DNA: TGTGCCAGCAGAATGGGACAGGTGAACTATGGCTACACCTTC.

The V gene is TRBV5-6, the J gene TRBJ1-3; TRBD1 agrees at 7 bases. The CDR3 length is 16 residues. Germline trimming cut 0 bases from V and 0 bases from J; bases unmatched to any gene: 3. Germline V lookup: CDR1 SGHDT, CDR2 YYEEEE. The CDR3 spells CASSLVGGASGNTIYF. The CDR3 region has the DNA TGTGCCAGCAGCTTGGTAGGGGGCGCCTCTGGAAACACCATATATTTT.

The chain joins TRBV28 to TRBJ1-5; possibly TRBD1 for D (6 bases). Germline V gene data show CDR1 as MDHEN and CDR2 as SYDVKM. The germline V and J ends were trimmed by 6 bases and 4 bases, with 10 bases remaining between them. This CDR3 spans 13 amino acids. This CDR3 reads CASRHQGNQPQHF. The CDR3 DNA reads TGTGCCAGCAGGCATCAGGGGAATCAGCCCCAGCATTTT.

This clone was detected a few times. The V gene is TRBV24-1, the J gene TRBJ1-1, with 7 bases fitting TRBD1. CDR1 and CDR2 from the germline V gene are KGHDR and SFDVKD. The CDR3 has 13 amino acids. Trimming at V came to 11 bases and at J to 1 base, leaving 6 bases not matched to a gene. CDR3 sequence: CAIATGKNTEAFF. The DNA for the CDR3 is TGTGCCATCGCGACAGGGAAGAACACTGAAGCTTTCTTT.

The chain is built from TRBV11-1 and TRBJ2-3; D may be TRBD2 (5 bases). Trimming shortened V by 2 bases and J by 10 bases, and 13 bases separated the two germline ends. There are 13 residues in the CDR3. Germline assignment: CDR1 SGHAT and CDR2 FQDESV (reference sequence). CDR3 sequence: CASSLHEGNAQYF. CDR3 nucleotides: TGTGCCAGCAGCTTACATGAGGGAAACGCGCAGTATTTT.

J is TRBJ1-3 and V is TRBV7-2; D is ambiguous. Germline CDR1 is SGHTA and CDR2 is FQGNSA. The CDR3 loop spans 16 amino acids. Trimming took 4 bases from V and 0 from J, leaving 13 bases between them. The CDR3 here is CASSSMPRSSGNTIYF. CDR3 coding DNA: TGTGCCAGCAGCTCCATGCCCCGGAGCTCTGGAAACACCATATATTTT.

V gene TRBV10-2 combines with J gene TRBJ2-5; D might be TRBD1 (5 bases). V was pared by 3 bases and J by 7 bases, with 15 bases between. The CDR3 has 14 amino acids. Germline V gene lookup returns CDR1 WSHSY and CDR2 SAAADI. The CDR3 nucleotides read TGCGCCAGCAGTGACGTGGGCGGCCAGGGGACCCAGTACTTC. It translates to CASSDVGGQGTQYF.

The sample holds one count of this clone. The junction departs from germline at one end; a sequencing error may be responsible. The rearrangement uses TRBV5-1 and TRBJ2-2, with 9 bases aligning to TRBD1. The CDR3 totals 16 residues. Germline values: CDR1 SGHRS, CDR2 YFSETQ. Written as DNA, the CDR3 is TGCGCCAGCAGCTTGGGGGACAGGGTATACACCGGGGAACTGTTTTTT. Its protein is CASSLGDRVYTGELFF.

The V call is TRBV2, the J call TRBJ2-5, with D maybe TRBD2 (7 bases). The V end was cut by 11 bases, the J end by 5 bases, with 15 bases between. CDR1 and CDR2 from the germline V gene are SNHLY and FYNNEI. This CDR3 contains 12 residues. The CDR3 sequence is CAGGGARETQYF. Here the CDR3 DNA reads TGTGCCGGAGGGGGGGCGCGGGAGACCCAGTACTTC.

The chain couples TRBV5-1 to TRBJ1-1; TRBD1 matches 8 bases. The CDR3 sequence is 13 residues long. Germline trimming cut 5 bases from V and 0 bases from J; bases unmatched to any gene: 0. Germline lookup yields CDR1 SGHRS and CDR2 YFSETQ. The CDR3 DNA sequence: TGCGCCAGCAGGGGACAGGTGAACACTGAAGCTTTCTTT. It codes for CASRGQVNTEAFF.

The rearrangement links TRBV7-3 to TRBJ1-1; D unclear. The CDR3 length is 13 residues. Germline V gene lookup returns CDR1 SGHTA and CDR2 FQGTGA. V was pared by 5 bases and J by 8 bases, with 15 bases between. CDR3 protein: CASSPTGLSEAFF. The CDR3 DNA follows: TGTGCCAGCAGCCCGACGGGTTTGTCAGAAGCTTTCTTT.

The rearrangement links TRBV4-2 to TRBJ2-7, with D possibly being TRBD2 (6 bases). Germline CDR1 and CDR2: LGHNA and YNFKEQ. Trimming shortened V by 0 bases and J by 2 bases, and 14 bases separated the two germline ends. This CDR3 comprises 16 residues. This chain's CDR3 is CASSQDGGGGAYEQYF. The CDR3 nucleotides read TGTGCCAGCAGCCAAGACGGTGGCGGCGGGGCCTACGAGCAGTACTTC.

The chain uses TRBV19 and TRBJ2-1; D perhaps matches TRBD2 (6 bases). This CDR3 spans 15 amino acids. Trimming shortened V by 5 bases and J by 5 bases, and 16 bases separated the two germline ends. Germline-derived CDR1 and CDR2 are LNHDA and SQIVND (reference sequence). In DNA, the CDR3 is TGTGCCAGTAGTTTGTCGGGAGTACCCCACAATGAGCAGTTCTTC. Protein sequence: CASSLSGVPHNEQFF.

The genes are TRBV15 and TRBJ2-6; D call uncertain. Per the germline V gene, CDR1 is LNHNV and CDR2 is YYDKDF (reference sequence). Trimming left V 7 bases short and J 4 bases short, with 14 bases between. The CDR3 is 15 residues long. The CDR3 reads CATISGFAGANVLTF. The CDR3 nucleotides are TGTGCCACCATATCAGGCTTTGCAGGGGCCAACGTCCTGACTTTC. The full variable domain, in which reference TRBV15 and TRBJ2-6 provide the parts outside the CDR3, is DAMVIQNPRYQVTQFGKPVTLSCSQTLNHNVMYWYQQKSSQAPKLLFHYYDKDFNNEADTPDNFQSRRPNTSFCFLDIRSPGLGDTAMYLCATISGFAGANVLTFGAGSRLTVL.

This chain links TRBV6-5 with TRBJ2-1; D perhaps matches TRBD1 (5 bases). Trimming removed 6 bases from V and 7 bases from J, with 19 bases in between. CDR1 and CDR2 (germline): MNHEY, SVGAGI. The length of the CDR3 is 15 residues. The CDR3 DNA is TGTGCCAGCAGCGCTCTGAAGGGGCTCTCGAATGAGCAGTTCTTC. Amino acid sequence: CASSALKGLSNEQFF.